A selection of T cell receptor beta chains follows, all from one sample in a study of control samples from healthy donors and cancer patients. The data were produced by immunoSEQ multiplex PCR, yet TCRdb's version contains in-frame clones alone and is incomplete. The sample records about 180,000 clones, around 90% being singletons. The sequencing input was blood. The receptors were sampled from a man aged 25-45 years in good health. The CDR3 runs from the conserved cysteine through the conserved F or W. The D gene is left open where the match is weak. Only part of the rows carry a size: once, few, many, or a class if the clone is expanded.

abundance: NA; d_gene: NA; j_gene: TRBJ1-1; v_gene: TRBV7-9; CDR3aa: CASSSARQFSQHTEAFF; CDR3nt: TGTGCCAGCAGCTCCGCCAGACAATTCAGCCAGCACACTGAAGCTTTCTTT
abundance: once; d_gene: NA; j_gene: TRBJ2-2; v_gene: TRBV19; CDR3aa: CASINGAGGSVGELFF; CDR3nt: TGTGCCAGTATTAATGGGGCAGGGGGGAGTGTCGGGGAGCTGTTTTTT
abundance: NA; d_gene: NA; j_gene: TRBJ1-1; v_gene: TRBV6-4; CDR3aa: CASSFGEGTEAFF; CDR3nt: TGTGCCAGCAGTTTCGGAGAGGGCACTGAAGCTTTCTTT
abundance: NA; d_gene: NA; j_gene: TRBJ1-6; v_gene: TRBV27; CDR3aa: CASSPRGGGNSPLHF; CDR3nt: TGTGCCAGCAGTCCCCGTGGGGGCGGCAATTCACCCCTCCACTTT
abundance: NA; d_gene: NA; j_gene: TRBJ1-6; v_gene: TRBV6-4; CDR3aa: CASRSQVPNSPLHF; CDR3nt: TGTGCCAGCAGGTCTCAGGTGCCCAATTCACCCCTCCACTTT
abundance: NA; d_gene: NA; j_gene: TRBJ1-2; v_gene: TRBV19; CDR3aa: CASSFTGINGYTF; CDR3nt: TGTGCCAGTAGTTTTACAGGGATAAATGGCTACACCTTC
abundance: NA; d_gene: TRBD2; j_gene: TRBJ2-5; v_gene: TRBV7-9; CDR3aa: CASSLVLGGGIQETQYF; CDR3nt: TGTGCCAGCAGCTTAGTATTGGGCGGGGGGATCCAAGAGACCCAGTACTTC
abundance: once; d_gene: TRBD1; j_gene: TRBJ2-6; v_gene: TRBV2; CDR3aa: CASGTGGPTGANVLTF; CDR3nt: TGTGCCAGCGGGACAGGGGGGCCCACTGGGGCCAACGTCCTGACTTTC
abundance: NA; d_gene: NA; j_gene: TRBJ1-3; v_gene: TRBV7-9; CDR3aa: CASMRGSSGNTIYF; CDR3nt: TGTGCCAGCATGAGGGGGAGCTCTGGAAACACCATATATTTT
abundance: NA; d_gene: NA; j_gene: TRBJ2-7; v_gene: TRBV19; CDR3aa: CASSPRTVPYEQYF; CDR3nt: TGTGCCAGTAGTCCACGGACGGTGCCCTACGAGCAGTACTTC
abundance: once; d_gene: NA; j_gene: TRBJ1-6; v_gene: TRBV5-6; CDR3aa: CASSLWPPGSPLHF; CDR3nt: TGTGCCAGCAGCTTGTGGCCACCAGGGTCACCCCTCCACTTT
abundance: NA; d_gene: NA; j_gene: TRBJ1-4; v_gene: TRBV7-9; CDR3aa: CASSLVGGRPTNEKLFF; CDR3nt: TGTGCCAGCAGCTTAGTCGGGGGGAGACCAACTAATGAAAAACTGTTTTTT
abundance: NA; d_gene: TRBD1; j_gene: TRBJ2-3; v_gene: TRBV29-1; CDR3aa: CSVVAGDRDLDTQYF; CDR3nt: TGCAGCGTTGTCGCCGGGGACAGGGACTTGGATACGCAGTATTTT
abundance: NA; d_gene: TRBD2; j_gene: TRBJ2-1; v_gene: TRBV3-1/TRBV3-2; CDR3aa: CASSQSGRGSNEQFF; CDR3nt: TGTGCCAGCAGCCAGAGCGGGAGGGGGTCCAATGAGCAGTTCTTC
abundance: NA; d_gene: NA; j_gene: TRBJ2-7; v_gene: TRBV28; CDR3aa: CASSPQGSAPSEQYF; CDR3nt: TGTGCCAGCAGTCCCCAGGGTAGTGCCCCCTCCGAGCAGTACTTC
abundance: NA; d_gene: NA; j_gene: TRBJ1-5; v_gene: TRBV6-1; CDR3aa: CASSEAETHYSNQPQHF; CDR3nt: TGTGCCAGCAGTGAAGCGGAGACACATTATAGCAATCAGCCCCAGCATTTT
abundance: NA; d_gene: NA; j_gene: TRBJ2-7; v_gene: TRBV21-1; CDR3aa: CASSIRGYLSEQYF; CDR3nt: TGTGCCAGCAGCATCAGGGGTTATCTGAGCGAGCAGTACTTC
abundance: NA; d_gene: NA; j_gene: TRBJ2-7; v_gene: TRBV15; CDR3aa: CATSRELGEQYF; CDR3nt: TGTGCCACCAGCAGAGAGTTAGGGGAGCAGTACTTC
abundance: NA; d_gene: NA; j_gene: TRBJ1-1; v_gene: TRBV12-3/TRBV12-4; CDR3aa: CASSLWGWGAFF; CDR3nt: TGTGCCAGCAGTTTATGGGGTTGGGGAGCTTTCTTT
abundance: NA; d_gene: NA; j_gene: TRBJ1-2; v_gene: TRBV18; CDR3aa: CASSRQGDPNYGYTF; CDR3nt: TGTGCCAGCTCACGACAAGGGGACCCTAACTATGGCTACACCTTC
abundance: NA; d_gene: TRBD2; j_gene: TRBJ2-7; v_gene: TRBV7-8; CDR3aa: CASSLASWGGITYEQYF; CDR3nt: TGTGCCAGCAGCTTAGCTTCTTGGGGAGGGATAACCTACGAGCAGTACTTC
abundance: NA; d_gene: NA; j_gene: TRBJ2-7; v_gene: TRBV4-1; CDR3aa: CASSQGVAYEQYF; CDR3nt: TGCGCCAGCAGCCAAGGGGTAGCCTACGAGCAGTACTTC